This record covers a single TCR beta chain. This sample includes further DNA sequences coding for the same CDR3. The method was immunoSEQ multiplex PCR; TCRdb's version includes in-frame clones alone and lacks a portion of them. The sample carries a few hundred thousand clones, approximately 90% recorded once. The data were taken from a study of blood T cell repertoires in COVID-19. Germline V gene sequence: CDR1 MNHEY, CDR2 SMNVEV (reference sequence). The CDR3 is 17 amino acids. V trimming: 1 base; J trimming: 2 bases; junction bases outside the gene matches: 10. This sequence originates from a man in his sixties who had recovered from COVID-19. The chain employs TRBV27 and TRBJ2-7; 8 nucleotides align to TRBD1. The sample was peripheral blood. CDR3 amino acids: CASSLYPGTGRPYEQYF. In nucleotides, the CDR3 is TGTGCCAGCAGTTTATACCCCGGGACAGGTAGACCCTACGAGCAGTACTTC.